This T cell receptor (beta chain) was sequenced during a study of cytomegalovirus exposure and HLA in healthy donors. The CDR3 has 15 amino acids. CDR1 and CDR2 (germline): SGHTA, FQGNSA. Trimming at V came to 5 bases and at J to 11 bases, leaving 12 bases not matched to a gene. Researchers ran the PCR with 60 Vbeta and 13 Jbeta primers. Generated by immunoSEQ multiplex PCR, the TCRdb table keeps only in-frame clones and is missing some. The sample records 65,000 to 95,000 clones, 78% being singletons. The sequence was collected from a male donor in good health and CMV-seropositive. The sequencing sample was made of PBMCs. J is TRBJ1-1 and V is TRBV7-2, with 12 bases identical to TRBD1. DNA of the CDR3: TGTGCCAGCAGCATTGCCGGGACAGGGGGCGATCAGGCTTTCTTT. It is translated as CASSIAGTGGDQAFF.